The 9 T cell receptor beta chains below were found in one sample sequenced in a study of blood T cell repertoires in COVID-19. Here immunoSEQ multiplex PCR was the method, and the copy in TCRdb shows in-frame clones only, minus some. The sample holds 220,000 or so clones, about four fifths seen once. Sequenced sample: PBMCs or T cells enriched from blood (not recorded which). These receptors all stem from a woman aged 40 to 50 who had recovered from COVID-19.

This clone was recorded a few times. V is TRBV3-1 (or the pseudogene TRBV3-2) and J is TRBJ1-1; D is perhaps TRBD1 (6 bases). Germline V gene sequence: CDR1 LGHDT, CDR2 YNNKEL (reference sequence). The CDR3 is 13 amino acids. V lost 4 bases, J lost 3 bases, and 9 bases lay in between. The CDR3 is CASSPQGYTEAFF. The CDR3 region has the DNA TGTGCCAGCAGCCCCCAGGGGTACACTGAAGCTTTCTTT.

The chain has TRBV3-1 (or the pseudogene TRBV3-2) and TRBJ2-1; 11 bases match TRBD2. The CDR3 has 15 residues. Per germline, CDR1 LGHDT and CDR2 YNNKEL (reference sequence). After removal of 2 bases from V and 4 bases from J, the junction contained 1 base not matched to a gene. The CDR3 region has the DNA TGTGCCAGCAGCCAAATAGCGGGAGGGTACAATGAGCAGTTCTTC. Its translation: CASSQIAGGYNEQFF.

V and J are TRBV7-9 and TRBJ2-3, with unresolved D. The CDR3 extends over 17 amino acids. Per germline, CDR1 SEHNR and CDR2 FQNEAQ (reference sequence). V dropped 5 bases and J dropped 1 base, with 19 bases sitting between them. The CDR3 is CASSTKVRELGTDTQYF. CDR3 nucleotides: TGTGCCAGCAGCACGAAAGTGCGAGAACTTGGCACAGATACGCAGTATTTT.

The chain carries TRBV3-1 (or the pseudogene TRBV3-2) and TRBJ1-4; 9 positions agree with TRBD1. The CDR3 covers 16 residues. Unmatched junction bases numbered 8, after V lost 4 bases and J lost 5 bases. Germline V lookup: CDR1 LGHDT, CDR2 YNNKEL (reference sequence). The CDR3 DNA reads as TGTGCCAGCAGCCCGAAACAGACAGGGGGAAATGAAAAACTGTTTTTT. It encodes CASSPKQTGGNEKLFF.

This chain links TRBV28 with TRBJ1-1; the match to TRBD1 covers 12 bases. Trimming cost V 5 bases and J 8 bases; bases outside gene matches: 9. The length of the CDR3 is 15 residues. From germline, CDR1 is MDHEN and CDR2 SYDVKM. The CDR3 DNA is TGTGCCAGCAGTGTCCCGGGACAGGGGGCTAGGGAAGCTTTCTTT. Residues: CASSVPGQGAREAFF.

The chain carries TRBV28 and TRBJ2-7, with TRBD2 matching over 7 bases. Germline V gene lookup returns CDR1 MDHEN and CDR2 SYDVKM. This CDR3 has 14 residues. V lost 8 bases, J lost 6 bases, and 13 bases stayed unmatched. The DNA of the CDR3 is TGTGCCAGCTCATCGCGGAGGGGAGGGGTCGAGCAGTACTTC. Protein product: CASSSRRGGVEQYF.

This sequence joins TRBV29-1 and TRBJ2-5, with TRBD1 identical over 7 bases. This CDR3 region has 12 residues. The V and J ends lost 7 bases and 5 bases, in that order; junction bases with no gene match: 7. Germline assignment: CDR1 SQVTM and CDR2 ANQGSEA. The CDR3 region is CSEMTGSETQYF. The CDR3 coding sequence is TGCAGCGAGATGACAGGGTCGGAGACCCAGTACTTC.

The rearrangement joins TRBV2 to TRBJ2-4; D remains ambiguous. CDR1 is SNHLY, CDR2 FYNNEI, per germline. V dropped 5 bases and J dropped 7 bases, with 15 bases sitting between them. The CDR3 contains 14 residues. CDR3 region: CASSLDTSGNIQYF. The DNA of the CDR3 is TGTGCCAGCAGTCTCGACACCTCTGGTAACATTCAGTACTTC. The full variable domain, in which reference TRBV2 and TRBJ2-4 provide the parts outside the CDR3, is EPEVTQTPSHQVTQMGQEVILRCVPISNHLYFYWYRQILGQKVEFLVSFYNNEISEKSEIFDDQFSVERPDGSNFTLKIRSTKLEDSAMYFCASSLDTSGNIQYFGAGTRLSVL.

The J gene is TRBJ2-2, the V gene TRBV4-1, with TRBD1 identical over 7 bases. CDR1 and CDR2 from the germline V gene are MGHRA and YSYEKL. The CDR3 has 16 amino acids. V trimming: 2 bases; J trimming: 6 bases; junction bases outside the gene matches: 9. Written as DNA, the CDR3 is TGCGCCAGCAGCCAATACAGGGGAGAGAGCGCCGGGGAGCTGTTTTTT. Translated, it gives CASSQYRGESAGELFF.